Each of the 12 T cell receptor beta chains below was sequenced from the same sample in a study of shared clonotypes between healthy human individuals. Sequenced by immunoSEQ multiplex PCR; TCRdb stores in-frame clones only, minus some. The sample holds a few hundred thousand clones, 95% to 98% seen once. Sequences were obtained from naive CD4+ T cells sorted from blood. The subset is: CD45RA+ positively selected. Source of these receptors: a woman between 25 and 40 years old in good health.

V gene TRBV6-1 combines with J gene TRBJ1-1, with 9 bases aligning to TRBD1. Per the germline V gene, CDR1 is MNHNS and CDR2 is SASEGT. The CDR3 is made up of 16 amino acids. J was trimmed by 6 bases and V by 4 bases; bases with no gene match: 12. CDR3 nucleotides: TGTGCCAGCAGTGGGGACTGGACAGGGGAGATCGCTGAAGCTTTCTTT. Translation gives CASSGDWTGEIAEAFF.

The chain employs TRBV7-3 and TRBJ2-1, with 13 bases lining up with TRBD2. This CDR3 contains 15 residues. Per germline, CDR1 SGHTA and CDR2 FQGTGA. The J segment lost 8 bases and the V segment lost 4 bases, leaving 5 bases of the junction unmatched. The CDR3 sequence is CASSSGLAGADEQFF. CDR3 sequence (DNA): TGTGCCAGCAGCTCCGGACTAGCGGGAGCGGATGAGCAGTTCTTC.

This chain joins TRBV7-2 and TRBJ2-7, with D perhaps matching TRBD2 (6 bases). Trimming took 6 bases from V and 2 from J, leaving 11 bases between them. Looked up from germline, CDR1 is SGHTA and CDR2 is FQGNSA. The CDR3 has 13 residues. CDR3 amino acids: CASSSSVAYEQYF. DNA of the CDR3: TGTGCCAGCAGTTCTAGCGTTGCCTACGAGCAGTACTTC.

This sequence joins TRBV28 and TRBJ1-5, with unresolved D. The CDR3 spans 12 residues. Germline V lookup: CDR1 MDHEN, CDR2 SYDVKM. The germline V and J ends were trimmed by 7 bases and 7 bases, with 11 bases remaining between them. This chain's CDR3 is CASTSSPQPQHF. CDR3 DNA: TGTGCCAGCACCTCCAGTCCCCAGCCCCAGCATTTT. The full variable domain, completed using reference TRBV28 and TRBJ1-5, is DVKVTQSSRYLVKRTGEKVFLECVQDMDHENMFWYRQDPGLGLRLIYFSYDVKMKEKGDIPEGYSVSREKKERFSLILESASTNQTSMYLCASTSSPQPQHFGDGTRLSIL.

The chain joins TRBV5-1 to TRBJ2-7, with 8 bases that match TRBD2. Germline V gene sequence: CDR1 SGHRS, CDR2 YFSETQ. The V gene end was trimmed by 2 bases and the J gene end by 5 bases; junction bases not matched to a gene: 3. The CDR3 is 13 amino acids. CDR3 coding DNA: TGCGCCAGCAGCTTAGCGGGAGTTAACGAGCAGTACTTC. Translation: CASSLAGVNEQYF.

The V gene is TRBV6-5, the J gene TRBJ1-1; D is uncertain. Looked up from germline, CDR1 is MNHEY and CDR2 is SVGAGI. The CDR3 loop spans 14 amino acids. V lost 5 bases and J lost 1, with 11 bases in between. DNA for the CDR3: TGTGCCAGCAGTCGACCTTCGCCGAACACTGAAGCTTTCTTT. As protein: CASSRPSPNTEAFF.

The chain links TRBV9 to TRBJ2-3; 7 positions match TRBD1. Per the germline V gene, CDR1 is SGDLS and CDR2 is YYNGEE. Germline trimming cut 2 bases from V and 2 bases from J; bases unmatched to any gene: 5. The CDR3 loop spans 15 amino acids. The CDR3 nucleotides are TGTGCCAGCAGCGTGAGGGACAGAACCACAGATACGCAGTATTTT. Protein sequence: CASSVRDRTTDTQYF.

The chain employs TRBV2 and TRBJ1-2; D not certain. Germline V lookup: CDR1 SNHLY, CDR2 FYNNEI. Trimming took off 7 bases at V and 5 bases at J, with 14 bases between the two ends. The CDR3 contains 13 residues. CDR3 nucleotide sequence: TGTGCCAGCATGGTGGGCCCGCCTTATGGCTACACCTTC. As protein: CASMVGPPYGYTF.

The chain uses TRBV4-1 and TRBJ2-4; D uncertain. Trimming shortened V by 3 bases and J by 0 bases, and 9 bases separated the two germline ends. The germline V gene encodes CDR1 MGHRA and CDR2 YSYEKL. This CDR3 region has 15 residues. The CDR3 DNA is TGCGCCAGCAGCCAGACGGCCGTAGCCAAAAACATTCAGTACTTC. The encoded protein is CASSQTAVAKNIQYF.

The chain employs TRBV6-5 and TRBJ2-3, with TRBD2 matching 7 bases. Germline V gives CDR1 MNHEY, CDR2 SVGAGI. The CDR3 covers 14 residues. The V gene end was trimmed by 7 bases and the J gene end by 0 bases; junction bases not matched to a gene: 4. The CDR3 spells CASKASGSTDTQYF. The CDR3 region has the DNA TGTGCCAGCAAAGCTAGCGGAAGCACAGATACGCAGTATTTT.

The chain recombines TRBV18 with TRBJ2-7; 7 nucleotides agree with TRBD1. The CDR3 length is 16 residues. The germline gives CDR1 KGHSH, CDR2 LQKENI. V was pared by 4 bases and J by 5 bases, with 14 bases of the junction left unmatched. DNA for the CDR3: TGTGCCAGCTCACGATCACAGGGGAGTCGAGTCCACGAGCAGTACTTC. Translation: CASSRSQGSRVHEQYF.

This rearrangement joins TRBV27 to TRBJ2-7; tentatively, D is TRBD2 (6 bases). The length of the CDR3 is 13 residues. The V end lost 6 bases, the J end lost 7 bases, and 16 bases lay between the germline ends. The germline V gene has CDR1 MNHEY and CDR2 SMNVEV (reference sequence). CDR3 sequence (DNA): TGTGCCAGCAGCCTGGGAGGACCGGGAGAGCAGTACTTC. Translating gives CASSLGGPGEQYF.